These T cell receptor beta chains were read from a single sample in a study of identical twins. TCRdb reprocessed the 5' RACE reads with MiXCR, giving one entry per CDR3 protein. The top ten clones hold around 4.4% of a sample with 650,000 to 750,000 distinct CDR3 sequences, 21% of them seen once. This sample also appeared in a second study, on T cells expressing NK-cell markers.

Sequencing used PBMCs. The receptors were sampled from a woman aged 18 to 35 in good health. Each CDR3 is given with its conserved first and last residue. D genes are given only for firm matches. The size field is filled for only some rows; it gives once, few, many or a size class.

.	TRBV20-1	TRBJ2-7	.	CSASPLLVSYEQYF	TGCAGTGCTAGCCCCCTCTTAGTTTCCTACGAGCAGTACTTC
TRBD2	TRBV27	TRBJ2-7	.	CASSLRGSGSKYEQYF	TGTGCCAGCAGTTTACGGGGTAGCGGGAGCAAGTACGAGCAGTACTTC
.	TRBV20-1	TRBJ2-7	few	CSAVGSAEEQYF	TGCAGTGCTGTTGGAAGCGCAGAGGAGCAGTACTTC
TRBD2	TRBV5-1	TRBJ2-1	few	CASSLGLAGWNEQFF	TGCGCCAGCAGCTTGGGGCTAGCGGGGTGGAATGAGCAGTTCTTC
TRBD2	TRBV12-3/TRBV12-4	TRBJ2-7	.	CASSLGLAGGLGSEQYF	TGTGCCAGCAGTTTAGGACTAGCGGGGGGGCTCGGGAGTGAGCAGTACTTC
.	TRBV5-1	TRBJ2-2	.	CASSLRLNQASNTGELFF	TGCGCCAGCAGCCTAAGACTAAATCAGGCCTCGAACACCGGGGAGCTGTTTTTT
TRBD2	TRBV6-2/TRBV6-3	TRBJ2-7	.	CASSYVTSGGPLGNEQYF	TGTGCCAGCAGTTACGTGACTAGCGGGGGCCCCCTCGGCAACGAGCAGTACTTC
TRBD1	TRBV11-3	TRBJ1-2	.	CASSLGTGDSNGYTF	TGTGCCAGCAGCCTGGGGACAGGGGACTCTAATGGCTACACCTTC
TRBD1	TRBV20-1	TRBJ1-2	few	CSARQGMGGYTF	TGCAGTGCTCGACAGGGGATGGGTGGCTACACCTTC
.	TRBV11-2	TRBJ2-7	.	CASRRLSGSHYEQYF	TGTGCCAGCAGACGATTGTCGGGGTCGCACTACGAGCAGTACTTC
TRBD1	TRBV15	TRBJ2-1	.	CATSREAGGFRNEQFF	TGTGCCACCAGCAGAGAGGCAGGGGGCTTTCGTAATGAGCAGTTCTTC
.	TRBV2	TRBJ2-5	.	CASMWGLQETQYF	TGTGCCAGCATGTGGGGTCTGCAAGAGACCCAGTACTTC
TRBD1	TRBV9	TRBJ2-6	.	CASSPGTALSGANVLTF	TGTGCCAGCAGCCCCGGGACAGCGCTCTCTGGGGCCAACGTCCTGACTTTC
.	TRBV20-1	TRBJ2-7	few	CSAPGTHGPYEQYF	TGCAGTGCGCCCGGAACCCACGGACCCTACGAGCAGTACTTC
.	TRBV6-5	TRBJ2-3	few	CASSYSQGTSTDTQYF	TGTGCCAGCAGTTACTCGCAGGGCACTAGCACAGATACGCAGTATTTT
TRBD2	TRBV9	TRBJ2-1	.	CASSVGIGSGNSYNEQFF	TGTGCCAGCAGCGTAGGTATCGGTAGCGGGAACTCCTACAATGAGCAGTTCTTC